The 24 T cell receptor beta chains below come from one sample, sequenced in a study of T-cell memory formation after mild COVID-19. In TCRdb, the 5' RACE reads were re-called with MiXCR into one record per CDR3 protein. The profile covers 500,000 to 600,000 distinct CDR3 sequences, with over 15% appearing a single time and 9.5% to 15% taken by the ten largest. The sample comprised PBMCs or a T cell subset sorted from them (not recorded which). The receptors shown here come from an adult woman who had mild COVID-19 (a few samples of this study predate the infection). Cell type and time point are not known.

This clonotype was seen only a few times. The chain couples TRBV5-1 to TRBJ1-1; D might be TRBD1 (5 bases). The V gene's germline CDR1 is SGHRS and CDR2 YFSETQ. With 0 bases removed from V and 5 bases from J, the gap between germline ends came to 14 bases. There are 15 residues in the CDR3. In DNA form, the CDR3 reads TGCGCCAGCAGCTTGGCCGTCCAGGGACGGACTGAAGCTTTCTTT. It specifies CASSLAVQGRTEAFF.

This clonotype was counted only a few times. This chain uses TRBV7-2 with TRBJ2-3; the D gene is possibly TRBD1 (5 bases). The CDR3 contains 14 residues. V was pared by 1 base and J by 8 bases, with 13 bases between. Germline V gene sequence: CDR1 SGHTA, CDR2 FQGNSA. The CDR3 region is CASSLDRRTVTQYF. DNA of the CDR3: TGTGCCAGCAGCTTAGACAGGCGAACCGTTACGCAGTATTTT.

This clonotype showed up just a few times. The genes are TRBV12-3 or TRBV12-4 and TRBJ1-2; D may be TRBD1 (6 bases). Trimming removed 3 bases from V and 7 bases from J, with 15 bases in between. This CDR3 has 14 residues. This chain's CDR3 is CASSLMGGGGGYTF. CDR3 bases: TGTGCCAGCAGTTTGATGGGGGGAGGGGGTGGCTACACCTTC.

In its sample, this clonotype was seen a few times. The chain carries TRBV19 and TRBJ2-3, with TRBD2 matching over 7 bases. Germline CDR1 LNHDA, CDR2 SQIVND (reference sequence). Germline trimming cut 6 bases from V and 0 bases from J; bases unmatched to any gene: 9. The CDR3 loop spans 16 amino acids. CDR3 in amino acids: CASSRRGGVSTDTQYF. CDR3 bases: TGTGCCAGTAGCCGCCGTGGGGGGGTTAGCACAGATACGCAGTATTTT.

There are a few counts of this clonotype. This chain connects TRBV9 to TRBJ2-5, with 14 bases fitting TRBD2. Germline CDR1 reads SGDLS; CDR2 reads YYNGEE. V dropped 0 bases and J dropped 10; count of bases not matched to a gene: 11. The CDR3 loop spans 17 amino acids. CDR3 amino acids: CASSVGGLAGGQGSQYF. CDR3 DNA sequence: TGTGCCAGCAGCGTAGGCGGACTAGCGGGAGGTCAAGGAAGCCAGTACTTC.

V gene TRBV5-1 combines with J gene TRBJ1-2; D unresolved. The germline V and J ends were trimmed by 3 bases and 3 bases, with 9 bases remaining between them. CDR3 length: 13 amino acids. CDR1 and CDR2 (germline): SGHRS, YFSETQ. The CDR3 DNA sequence: TGCGCCAGCAGCTCGAGGGAGGACTATGGCTACACCTTC. Its translation: CASSSREDYGYTF.

The chain couples TRBV2 to TRBJ2-3; TRBD2 matches 13 bases. The CDR3 has 14 amino acids. Germline loops: CDR1 SNHLY, CDR2 FYNNEI. V shed 7 bases and J 5 bases; nucleotides not matched to a gene: 3. The CDR3 region is CASNGLAGVDTQYF. CDR3 sequence (DNA): TGTGCCAGCAATGGACTAGCGGGAGTAGATACGCAGTATTTT.

This clonotype has more than one count but fewer than ten. V is TRBV5-1 and J is TRBJ1-1, with D unclear. The CDR3 covers 17 residues. Trimming took 0 bases from V and 0 from J, leaving 15 bases between them. Germline CDR1 is SGHRS and CDR2 is YFSETQ. The CDR3 sequence: CASSLGLEPLMNTEAFF. The CDR3 DNA sequence: TGCGCCAGCAGCTTGGGACTGGAGCCGCTGATGAACACTGAAGCTTTCTTT.

Only a few counts were recorded for this clonotype. The chain links TRBV25-1 to TRBJ1-2; weak D call: TRBD1 (6 bases). The CDR3 is 15 residues long. Looked up from germline, CDR1 is MGHDK and CDR2 is SYGVNS. V was trimmed by 3 bases and J by 5 bases, leaving 16 bases between them. The DNA for the CDR3 is TGTGCCAGCAGTGAGAGTAGGGACACGTCTTATGGCTACACCTTC. Protein product: CASSESRDTSYGYTF.

This clonotype was detected a few times. The CDR3 DNA follows: TGTGCCACCAGCAGCGGGGAGTCGCAGTTCTTC. This sequence encodes CATSSGESQFF. The chain uses TRBV15 and TRBJ2-1; maybe TRBD2 (5 bases). V was shortened by 3 bases and J by 12 bases, with 9 bases between the two germline ends. This CDR3 is built from 11 residues. Germline assignment: CDR1 LNHNV and CDR2 YYDKDF (reference sequence). Supplemented by reference TRBV15 and TRBJ2-1, the full variable domain reads DAMVIQNPRYQVTQFGKPVTLSCSQTLNHNVMYWYQQKSSQAPKLLFHYYDKDFNNEADTPDNFQSRRPNTSFCFLDIRSPGLGDTAMYLCATSSGESQFFGPGTRLTVL.

V usage is TRBV7-2 and J usage is TRBJ2-1; D is possibly TRBD2 (5 bases). V dropped 1 base and J dropped 6 bases, with 16 bases sitting between them. This CDR3 is built from 16 residues. The germline V gene encodes CDR1 SGHTA and CDR2 FQGNSA. The CDR3 sequence: CASSLVARAGTNEQFF. Here the CDR3 DNA reads TGTGCCAGCAGCTTAGTCGCGCGGGCTGGTACCAATGAGCAGTTCTTC.

This chain links TRBV9 with TRBJ2-1; TRBD1 matches at 9 bases. V lost 4 bases, J lost 3 bases, and 2 bases stayed unmatched. Germline CDR1 reads SGDLS; CDR2 reads YYNGEE. CDR3 size: 14 residues. The CDR3 DNA sequence: TGTGCCAGCAGCTGGACAGGGGACTACAATGAGCAGTTCTTC. The encoded protein is CASSWTGDYNEQFF.

The rearrangement joins TRBV4-2 to TRBJ1-1; perhaps TRBD1 as D (5 bases). Trimming pared 0 bases from V and 0 bases from J, leaving 14 bases between. The CDR3 runs 17 residues. Per the germline V gene, CDR1 is LGHNA and CDR2 is YNFKEQ. CDR3 sequence reads: CASSQDWAGRMNTEAFF. CDR3 sequence (DNA): TGTGCCAGCAGCCAAGATTGGGCAGGGAGGATGAACACTGAAGCTTTCTTT.

This clonotype was counted between two and nine times. The chain uses TRBV7-8 and TRBJ2-4; D might be TRBD1 or TRBD2, each matching 5 bases. The CDR3 extends over 18 amino acids. Trimming shortened V by 1 base and J by 3 bases, and 19 bases separated the two germline ends. Germline values: CDR1 SGHVS, CDR2 FQNEAQ. The CDR3 DNA sequence: TGTGCCAGCAGCTTAGTTCGCACAGGCGGGTTGGGCAAAAACATTCAGTACTTC. Translating it yields CASSLVRTGGLGKNIQYF.

The chain combines TRBV11-3 with TRBJ2-7, with 9 nucleotides matching TRBD2. With 4 bases clipped from V and 0 bases from J, the junction kept 4 bases outside the gene matches. The CDR3 has 15 residues. Germline assignment: CDR1 SGHNT and CDR2 YENEEA. CDR3 DNA: TGTGCCAGCAGCTCCAGACTAGCGGACTCCTACGAGCAGTACTTC. As protein: CASSSRLADSYEQYF.

This chain links TRBV11-1 with TRBJ1-1; D uncertain. The germline V gene encodes CDR1 SGHAT and CDR2 FQDESV (reference sequence). The V end lost 3 bases, the J end lost 2 bases, and 13 bases lay between the germline ends. This CDR3 region has 15 residues. The chain's CDR3 is CASSLDEGLNTEAFF. In DNA form, the CDR3 reads TGTGCCAGCAGCTTGGACGAGGGTTTAAACACTGAAGCTTTCTTT.

This clonotype has just a few counts. The chain recombines TRBV7-2 with TRBJ2-2, with D perhaps TRBD1 or TRBD2 (6 bases each). Trimming pared 3 bases from V and 7 bases from J, leaving 15 bases between. There are 15 residues in the CDR3. Germline lookup yields CDR1 SGHTA and CDR2 FQGNSA. The CDR3, as DNA: TGTGCCAGCAGCTTGTGGGGGGCCGCAGGCGGGGAGCTGTTTTTT. This encodes CASSLWGAAGGELFF.

This clonotype was recorded at least ten times. The chain has TRBV5-1 and TRBJ2-7, with 8 bases aligning to TRBD1. V trimming: 3 bases; J trimming: 3 bases; junction bases outside the gene matches: 8. This CDR3 has 15 amino acids. Germline lookup yields CDR1 SGHRS and CDR2 YFSETQ. The CDR3 DNA follows: TGCGCCAGCAGCTCCGGACAGGGACGAAACTACGAGCAGTACTTC. This gives the protein CASSSGQGRNYEQYF. Combining the CDR3 with reference TRBV5-1 and TRBJ2-7 gives the whole variable domain KAGVTQTPRYLIKTRGQQVTLSCSPISGHRSVSWYQQTPGQGLQFLFEYFSETQRNKGNFPGRFSGRQFSNSRSEMNVSTLELGDSALYLCASSSGQGRNYEQYFGPGTRLTVT.

This clonotype was seen a handful of times. The chain carries TRBV7-8 and TRBJ2-5, with unresolved D. The germline V and J ends were trimmed by 3 bases and 4 bases, with 6 bases remaining between them. CDR3 length equals 12 residues. Looked up from germline, CDR1 is SGHVS and CDR2 is FQNEAQ. The CDR3 is CASSFNRETQYF. The CDR3 region has the DNA TGTGCCAGCAGCTTTAATCGAGAGACCCAGTACTTC. Looking up the rest from reference TRBV7-8 and TRBJ2-5 gives the full variable domain: GAGVSQSPRYKVAKRGQDVALRCDPISGHVSLFWYQQALGQGPEFLTYFQNEAQLDKSGLPSDRFFAERPEGSVSTLKIQRTQQEDSAVYLCASSFNRETQYFGPGTRLLVL.

The rearrangement links TRBV9 to TRBJ2-3; 7 nucleotides align to TRBD2. J lost 6 bases, V lost 4 bases, and 8 bases had no gene match. There are 14 residues in the CDR3. Germline V lookup: CDR1 SGDLS, CDR2 YYNGEE. The CDR3 bases are TGTGCCAGCAGCCCCAGGGCGGGGGTGGATACGCAGTATTTT. Encoded protein: CASSPRAGVDTQYF.

The chain has TRBV20-1 and TRBJ2-5; TRBD2 aligns across 12 bases. Germline loops: CDR1 DFQATT, CDR2 SNEGSKA (reference sequence). Losses at the gene ends were 6 bases for V and 3 bases for J; bases not matched to a gene: 2. The CDR3 sequence is 13 residues long. The CDR3 DNA reads as TGCAGTGCCGGACTAGCGGGAAAAGAGACCCAGTACTTC. This codes for CSAGLAGKETQYF.

In its sample, this clonotype was seen many times. At one of its ends the junction is not consistent with the germline gene, which may arise from a read error. This sequence joins TRBV5-1 and TRBJ2-5; 11 bases match TRBD2. The germline CDR1 and CDR2 sequences are SGHRS and YFSETQ. The CDR3 contains 14 residues. CDR3 sequence (DNA): TGTGCCAGCAGCTTACTAGCGGGAGAAGAGACCCAGTACTTC. Translation gives CASSLLAGEETQYF.

There are a few counts of this clonotype. This chain connects TRBV5-1 to TRBJ1-1; D remains ambiguous. Looked up from germline, CDR1 is SGHRS and CDR2 is YFSETQ. The CDR3 runs 15 residues. Trimming left V 3 bases short and J 1 base short, with 13 bases between. CDR3 coding DNA: TGCGCCAGCAGCTGGGAAGCGAATGCGAACACTGAAGCTTTCTTT. Translation: CASSWEANANTEAFF.

This chain connects TRBV10-3 to TRBJ2-7; unclear D gene. Trimming removed 0 bases at V and 1 base at J, with 13 bases between. The germline CDR1 and CDR2 sequences are ENHRY and SYGVKD. The CDR3 totals 16 residues. The CDR3 nucleotides are TGTGCCATCAGTGAGTCGGTTTCCGACGGATCCTACGAGCAGTACTTC. Residues: CAISESVSDGSYEQYF.